These 10 T cell receptor beta chains came from one sample sequenced in a study of technical replicates of blood from a handful of donors. TCRdb keeps only in-frame clones here, not all; method: immunoSEQ multiplex PCR. This sample has nearly 80,000 clones, with about nine tenths found just once. The sequenced sample was T cells isolated from PBMCs. The source is a human donor in good health.

V is TRBV6-1 and J is TRBJ1-3; TRBD1 agrees at 7 bases. The CDR3 runs to 13 residues. In germline, CDR1 is MNHNS, CDR2 SASEGT. Trimming cost V 7 bases and J 2 bases; bases outside gene matches: 2. The CDR3 protein is CASTGTAGNTIYF. The CDR3 DNA sequence: TGTGCCAGCACCGGGACAGCTGGAAACACCATATATTTT.

V and J are TRBV19 and TRBJ1-3, with 9 nucleotides matching TRBD1. Germline V lookup: CDR1 LNHDA, CDR2 SQIVND (reference sequence). This CDR3 is built from 15 residues. V dropped 6 bases and J dropped 2; count of bases not matched to a gene: 5. The CDR3 loop reads CASRPGTGTGNTIYF. CDR3 bases: TGTGCCAGTAGGCCCGGGACAGGGACTGGAAACACCATATATTTT. Full variable domain (outside the CDR3, taken from reference TRBV19 and TRBJ1-3): DGGITQSPKYLFRKEGQNVTLSCEQNLNHDAMYWYRQDPGQGLRLIYYSQIVNDFQKGDIAEGYSVSREKKESFPLTVTSAQKNPTAFYLCASRPGTGTGNTIYFGEGSWLTVV.

This sequence joins TRBV4-1 and TRBJ2-6; D is possibly TRBD2 (6 bases). Trimming cost V 8 bases and J 3 bases, with 17 bases left between them. Germline V gene sequence: CDR1 MGHRA, CDR2 YSYEKL. This CDR3 has 16 residues. DNA for the CDR3: TGCGCCAGCGCCAGAGGAGGGTTTCTTGGGGCCAACGTCCTGACTTTC. This encodes CASARGGFLGANVLTF.

As DNA, the CDR3 is TGTGCCATCAGTGACCCCGATAGCTCCTACGAGCAGTACTTC. Translated: CAISDPDSSYEQYF. The gene calls are TRBV10-3 and TRBJ2-7; D unresolved. Germline assignment: CDR1 ENHRY and CDR2 SYGVKD. The V gene lost 3 bases and the J gene lost 0 bases, with 9 bases spanning the gap. The CDR3 loop spans 14 amino acids.

This chain connects TRBV4-3 to TRBJ2-1, with D possibly TRBD1 on 6 matching bases. V dropped 2 bases and J dropped 8 bases, with 22 bases sitting between them. This CDR3 is built from 17 residues. Germline loops: CDR1 LGHNA, CDR2 YSLEER. The CDR3 here is CASSQSGRGRVRDEQFF. DNA of the CDR3: TGCGCCAGCAGCCAATCCGGCAGGGGCAGGGTAAGGGATGAGCAGTTCTTC.

The rearrangement uses TRBV5-8 and TRBJ2-7; perhaps TRBD1 as D (6 bases). Germline V gene data show CDR1 as SGHTS and CDR2 as YDEGEE. Trimming removed 1 base at V and 3 bases at J, with 14 bases between. This CDR3 comprises 15 residues. CDR3 in amino acids: CASSLSPWGLYEQYF. The CDR3 DNA sequence: TGTGCCAGCAGCTTGTCCCCCTGGGGGCTCTACGAGCAGTACTTC.

V and J are TRBV28 and TRBJ1-5; 7 positions agree with TRBD1. CDR3 length: 16 amino acids. Germline trimming cut 6 bases from V and 1 base from J; bases unmatched to any gene: 9. CDR1 MDHEN and CDR2 SYDVKM come from the germline V gene. The CDR3 reads CASSRMRQGSNQPQHF. The CDR3 DNA follows: TGTGCCAGCAGCCGGATGAGACAGGGAAGCAATCAGCCCCAGCATTTT.

The rearrangement links TRBV9 to TRBJ2-4; 7 nucleotides match TRBD1. The CDR3 consists of 14 residues. Looked up from germline, CDR1 is SGDLS and CDR2 is YYNGEE. V was clipped by 0 bases and J by 8 bases; unmatched bases: 5. The CDR3 sequence: CASSVGGGMDIQYF. CDR3 nucleotides: TGTGCCAGCAGCGTAGGAGGGGGCATGGACATTCAGTACTTC. The entire variable domain, with the rest obtained from reference TRBV9 and TRBJ2-4, is as follows: DSGVTQTPKHLITATGQRVTLRCSPRSGDLSVYWYQQSLDQGLQFLIQYYNGEERAKGNILERFSAQQFPDLHSELNLSSLELGDSALYFCASSVGGGMDIQYFGAGTRLSVL.

The chain carries TRBV11-2 and TRBJ2-2, with D hard to call. Germline V gene lookup returns CDR1 SGHAT and CDR2 FQNNGV. Trimming pared 5 bases from V and 0 bases from J, leaving 7 bases between. This CDR3 contains 14 residues. The CDR3 reads CASSPEANTGELFF. CDR3 sequence (DNA): TGTGCCAGCAGCCCAGAAGCGAACACCGGGGAGCTGTTTTTT.

This clone was detected once. The chain couples TRBV30 to TRBJ2-7, with D possibly TRBD1 on 5 matching bases. Trimming removed 4 bases at V and 3 bases at J, with 10 bases between. Germline CDR1 and CDR2: GTSNPN and SVGIG (reference sequence). The CDR3 length is 12 residues. The CDR3 loop reads CAWKQVDYEQYF. CDR3 nucleotide sequence: TGTGCCTGGAAACAGGTAGACTACGAGCAGTACTTC.